This T cell receptor beta chain came from a study of OX40 agonist ivuxolimab in advanced cancers. Findings and caveats of the study: Among the lowest peripheral clonal expansion occurred in 0.1-3.0 mg/kg partial responders. More expanded clones were seen, on average, in CD8+ T cells than in CD4+.

Method: immunoSEQ multiplex PCR; TCRdb's copy keeps in-frame clones and lacks some. The sample yields roughly 83,000 clones, about 90% seen once. To note about this clone: Its target is unknown.

This receptor was obtained from an adult with an advanced solid tumor such as melanoma, head and neck, liver or kidney cancer. The specimen comprised CD4+ or CD8+ T cells sorted from blood, sampled in a trial of the OX40 agonist ivuxolimab.

The CDR3 loop reads CASSIGGGGEQFF. The CDR3 region has the DNA TGTGCCAGCAGCATCGGCGGGGGAGGTGAGCAGTTCTTC. The V gene is TRBV9, the J gene TRBJ2-1, with 7 bases aligning to TRBD2. This CDR3 is 13 amino acids long. V dropped 4 bases and J dropped 9; count of bases not matched to a gene: 7. Per germline, CDR1 SGDLS and CDR2 YYNGEE.